This TCR beta chain was obtained from a study of identifying expanded T cells in peripheral blood. Study-level results: Variance in clone template counts between roughly 2-week samples significantly increased with total template count across all healthy donors.

The CDR3 sequence is 13 residues long. V was cut by 7 bases and J by 2 bases, with 12 bases left in between. CDR1 and CDR2 (germline): MNHEY, SMNVEV (reference sequence). Comments on this clone: Its antigen remains unknown.

Sequenced by immunoSEQ multiplex PCR; TCRdb stores in-frame clones only, minus some. Of some 120,000 clones in the sample, over 65% are singletons; the top ten hold 3% to 4%. The specimen sequenced was blood. This TCR was sampled from a person aged 18 to 70 in good health. The V call is TRBV27, the J call TRBJ2-7; D may be TRBD1 (5 bases). Here the CDR3 reads CASTMGPTYEQYF. The CDR3 DNA reads as TGTGCCAGCACAATGGGGCCTACCTACGAGCAGTACTTC.